This T cell receptor beta chain came from a study of molecular identifiers for immune sequencing clone quantification. TCRdb called the PCR reads again in MiXCR, with one record for every CDR3 protein. The data contain about 40,000 distinct CDR3 sequences, roughly 22% of them seen just once; the ten biggest clones take up just under 1%. The sample holds one count of this clonotype. Its antigen is as yet unknown. At one end, the junction sequence differs from germline, possibly due to a read error. Findings of the study overall: In a background of over 750,000 naive cells, spiked Jurkat TCR RNA from one cell was reportedly detectable.

CDR1 GTSNPN and CDR2 SVGIG come from the germline V gene (reference sequence). The CDR3 is 15 amino acids. Specimen: naive CD8+ T cells from blood, with Jurkat cell RNA spiked in. Subset here: FACS-sorted CD8+CD4-CCR7+CD45RA+ naive T cells. The TCR originated in a human donor in good health. Some libraries in this study had Jurkat cell RNA spiked in. The rearrangement joins TRBV30 to TRBJ2-6; TRBD1 might be the D (5 bases). DNA of the CDR3: TGTGCCTGGACATACGATCTCTCTGGGGCCAACGTCCTGGCTTTC. It translates to CAWTYDLSGANVLAF. Using reference TRBV30 and TRBJ2-6 for the parts outside the CDR3, the full variable domain is SQTIHQWPATLVQPVGSPLSLECTVEGTSNPNLYWYRQAAGRGLQLLFYSVGIGQISSEVPQNLSASRPQDRQFILSSKKLLLSDSGFYLCAWTYDLSGANVLAFGAGSRLTVL.